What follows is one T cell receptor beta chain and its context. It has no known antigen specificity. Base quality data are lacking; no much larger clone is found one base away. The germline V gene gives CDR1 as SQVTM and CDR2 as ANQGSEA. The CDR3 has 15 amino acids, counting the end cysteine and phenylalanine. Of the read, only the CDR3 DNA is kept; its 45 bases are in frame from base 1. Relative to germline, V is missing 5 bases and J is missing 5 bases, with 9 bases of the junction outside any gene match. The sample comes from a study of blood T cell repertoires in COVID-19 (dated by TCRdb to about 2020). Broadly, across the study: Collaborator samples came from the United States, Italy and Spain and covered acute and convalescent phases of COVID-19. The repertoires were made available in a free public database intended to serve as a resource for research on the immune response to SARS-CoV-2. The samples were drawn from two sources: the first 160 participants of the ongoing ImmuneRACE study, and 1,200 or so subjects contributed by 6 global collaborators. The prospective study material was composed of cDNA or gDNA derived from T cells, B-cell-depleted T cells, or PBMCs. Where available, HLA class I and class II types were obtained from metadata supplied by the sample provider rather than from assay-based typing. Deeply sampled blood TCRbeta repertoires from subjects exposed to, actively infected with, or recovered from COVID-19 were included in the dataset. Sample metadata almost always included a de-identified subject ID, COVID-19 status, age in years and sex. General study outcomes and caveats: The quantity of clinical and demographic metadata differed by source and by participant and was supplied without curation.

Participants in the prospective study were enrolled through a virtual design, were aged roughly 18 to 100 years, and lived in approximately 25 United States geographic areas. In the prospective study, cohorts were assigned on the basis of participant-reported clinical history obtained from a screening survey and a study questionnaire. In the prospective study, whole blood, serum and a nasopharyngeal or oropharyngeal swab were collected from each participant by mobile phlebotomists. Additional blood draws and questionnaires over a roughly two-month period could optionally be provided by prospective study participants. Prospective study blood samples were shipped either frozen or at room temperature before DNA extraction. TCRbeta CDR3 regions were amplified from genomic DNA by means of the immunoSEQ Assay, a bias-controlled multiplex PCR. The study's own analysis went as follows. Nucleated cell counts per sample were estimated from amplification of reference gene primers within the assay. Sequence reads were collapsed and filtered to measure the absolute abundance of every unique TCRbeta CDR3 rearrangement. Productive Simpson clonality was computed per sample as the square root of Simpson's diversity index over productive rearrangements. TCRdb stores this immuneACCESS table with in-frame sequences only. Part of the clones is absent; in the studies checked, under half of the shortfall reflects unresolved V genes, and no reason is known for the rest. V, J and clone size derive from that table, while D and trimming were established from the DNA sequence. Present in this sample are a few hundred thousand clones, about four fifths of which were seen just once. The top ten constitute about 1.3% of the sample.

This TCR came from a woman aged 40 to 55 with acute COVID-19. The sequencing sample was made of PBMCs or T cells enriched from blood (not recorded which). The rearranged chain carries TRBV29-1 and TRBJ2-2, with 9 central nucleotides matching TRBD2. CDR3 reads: CSVRRREGGTGELFF. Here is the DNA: TGCAGCGTTCGGAGGCGGGAGGGCGGAACCGGGGAGCTGTTTTTT.